One TCR beta chain is described in this entry. Its antigen is still unknown. The sample is drawn from a study of T cells after yellow fever vaccination. Trimming removed 7 bases at V and 3 bases at J, with 9 bases between. This CDR3 contains 11 residues. Per the germline V gene, CDR1 is SQVTM and CDR2 is ANQGSEA. Study conclusions and caveats: Repertoires obtained by FACS sorting could include abundant clonotypes that entered as contaminants from the bulk population.

TCRdb reprocessed the 5' RACE reads with MiXCR, giving one entry per CDR3 protein. The data hold approximately 550,000 distinct CDR3 sequences, with about 19% observed a single time. The clonotype originates from a man between 25 and 39 years old who received the YFV17D yellow fever vaccine. V is TRBV29-1 and J is TRBJ2-5; tentative D call: TRBD1 (6 bases). Sequencing was performed on PBMCs, taken 15 days after the yellow fever booster vaccination. Written as DNA, the CDR3 is TGCAGCGGAGGGACAAAAGAGACCCAGTACTTC. It codes for CSGGTKETQYF.